This note documents a single TCR beta chain sequence. The antigen is unknown. Before sequencing, viral peptide pools were used by the ViraFEST assay to expand antigen-specific CD4+ T cells. Subsequent to less than 13 days of culture, CD4+ T cells were isolated. Each participant was given two doses of one vaccine (BNT162b2 or mRNA-1273). Vaccine recipients lacked prior SARS-CoV-2 infection and had negative nucleocapsid antibodies. On both days 3 and 7, half of the culture medium was replaced with IL-2 medium. The data originate from a study of vaccination effects on CD4 cells after COVID-19. The data were produced by immunoSEQ multiplex PCR, yet TCRdb's version contains in-frame clones alone and is incomplete. The table has 57,000 or so clones, more than 70% seen once. The CDR3 runs to 15 residues. With 0 bases clipped from V and 7 bases from J, the junction kept 6 bases outside the gene matches. Per the germline V gene, CDR1 is SGHRS and CDR2 is YFSETQ.

The V call is TRBV5-1, the J call TRBJ1-2; 10 bases fit TRBD1. The sample here was CD4+ T cells from PBMCs cultured with HCoV-229E spike peptides, taken after COVID-19 vaccination. This TCR derives from a human donor who received a COVID-19 vaccine. The CDR3 loop reads CASSLDGTGVGGYTF. In DNA form, the CDR3 reads TGCGCCAGCAGCTTGGATGGGACAGGGGTAGGTGGCTACACCTTC.